Below, one TCR beta chain is given with its context. The antigen remains unidentified. The data were taken from a study of OX40 agonist ivuxolimab in advanced cancers. Profiled with immunoSEQ multiplex PCR; TCRdb holds only in-frame clones, not every one. The table shows some 77,000 clones, with 85% to 95% occurring only once. Overall study findings and caveats: People who partly responded at 0.1-3.0 mg/kg had some of the least clonal expansion seen.

The sample was CD4+ or CD8+ T cells sorted from blood, taken in a trial of the OX40 agonist ivuxolimab. The TCR comes from an adult with an advanced solid tumor such as melanoma, head and neck, liver or kidney cancer.

CDR3 in amino acids: CASSRTGDSNQPQHF. The CDR3 DNA reads TGTGCCAGCAGTAGGACAGGGGATAGCAATCAGCCCCAGCATTTT. V usage is TRBV6-1 and J usage is TRBJ1-5; 9 bases fit TRBD1. The CDR3 extends over 15 amino acids. CDR1 is MNHNS, CDR2 SASEGT, per germline. The V and J ends lost 5 bases and 0 bases, in that order; junction bases with no gene match: 2.